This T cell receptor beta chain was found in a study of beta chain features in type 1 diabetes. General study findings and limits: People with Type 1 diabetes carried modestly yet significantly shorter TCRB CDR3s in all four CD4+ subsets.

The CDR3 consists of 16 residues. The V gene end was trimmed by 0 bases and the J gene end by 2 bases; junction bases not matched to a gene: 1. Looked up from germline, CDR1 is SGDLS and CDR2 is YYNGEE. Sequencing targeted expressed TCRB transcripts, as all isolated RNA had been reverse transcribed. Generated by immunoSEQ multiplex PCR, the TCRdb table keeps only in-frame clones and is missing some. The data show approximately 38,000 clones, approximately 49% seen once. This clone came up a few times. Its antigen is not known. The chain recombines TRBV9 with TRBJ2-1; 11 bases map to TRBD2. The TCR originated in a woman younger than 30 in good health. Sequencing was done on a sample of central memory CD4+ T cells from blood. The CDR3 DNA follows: TGTGCCAGCAGCGTAGCTAGCGGGGGGCCCTACAATGAGCAGTTCTTC. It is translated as CASSVASGGPYNEQFF.